These T cell receptor beta chains were read from a single sample in a study of blood T cell repertoires in COVID-19. Profiled with immunoSEQ multiplex PCR; TCRdb holds only in-frame clones, not every one. The data contain 450,000 to 500,000 clones, around 87% of them singletons. Sequences were obtained from PBMCs or T cells enriched from blood (not recorded which). These TCRs come from a woman between 18 and 30 years old who had recovered from COVID-19. CDR3s include the opening cysteine and the closing phenylalanine or tryptophan. The D gene is left open where the match is weak. Clone size appears in some rows only: once, few, many, or a class for an expanded clone.

clone size: .
J gene: TRBJ2-7
V gene: TRBV6-6
D gene: .
CDR3 protein: CASRLLQGGQYF
CDR3 DNA: TGTGCCAGCAGACTCCTACAGGGTGGGCAGTACTTC

clone size: .
J gene: TRBJ1-3
V gene: TRBV30
D gene: .
CDR3 protein: CAWSVPHGSYTGNTIYF
CDR3 DNA: TGTGCCTGGAGTGTACCCCACGGGTCCTATACTGGAAACACCATATATTTT

clone size: .
J gene: TRBJ2-1
V gene: TRBV7-8
D gene: TRBD1
CDR3 protein: CASSWDRGRGEQFF
CDR3 DNA: TGTGCCAGCAGTTGGGACAGGGGTAGGGGTGAGCAGTTCTTC

clone size: few
J gene: TRBJ1-6
V gene: TRBV5-5
D gene: TRBD1
CDR3 protein: CASSKDRERNSPLHF
CDR3 DNA: TGTGCCAGCAGCAAGGACAGGGAACGTAATTCACCCCTCCACTTT

clone size: .
J gene: TRBJ2-3
V gene: TRBV5-1
D gene: TRBD2
CDR3 protein: CASSYGVVAGGPRTDTQYF
CDR3 DNA: TGCGCCAGCAGCTATGGCGTGGTAGCGGGGGGGCCCCGCACAGATACGCAGTATTTT

clone size: .
J gene: TRBJ2-3
V gene: TRBV19
D gene: TRBD1
CDR3 protein: CASSSLPGQNTDTQYF
CDR3 DNA: TGTGCCAGTAGTTCCTTACCGGGACAGAACACAGATACGCAGTATTTT

clone size: few
J gene: TRBJ2-7
V gene: TRBV18
D gene: TRBD1
CDR3 protein: CASSPRQGAVYEQYF
CDR3 DNA: TGTGCCAGCTCTCCTCGACAGGGGGCAGTCTACGAGCAGTACTTC

clone size: .
J gene: TRBJ2-6
V gene: TRBV6-4
D gene: .
CDR3 protein: CASSAAGAAGANVLTF
CDR3 DNA: TGTGCCAGCAGTGCGGCAGGGGCTGCTGGGGCCAACGTCCTGACTTTC

clone size: .
J gene: TRBJ1-5
V gene: TRBV4-2
D gene: .
CDR3 protein: CASSHSVVAGNQPQHF
CDR3 DNA: TGTGCCAGCAGCCATAGCGTCGTGGCCGGCAATCAGCCCCAGCATTTT

clone size: .
J gene: TRBJ1-2
V gene: TRBV10-2
D gene: TRBD1
CDR3 protein: CASSPTGVNYGYTF
CDR3 DNA: TGCGCCAGCAGTCCGACAGGGGTTAACTATGGCTACACCTTC

clone size: .
J gene: TRBJ1-6
V gene: TRBV19
D gene: .
CDR3 protein: CASVGQNTLHF
CDR3 DNA: TGTGCCAGTGTTGGACAGAATACCCTCCACTTT

clone size: few
J gene: TRBJ1-1
V gene: TRBV28
D gene: .
CDR3 protein: CASSLELNTEAFF
CDR3 DNA: TGTGCCAGCAGTTTAGAGCTGAACACTGAAGCTTTCTTT

clone size: .
J gene: TRBJ1-2
V gene: TRBV5-1
D gene: .
CDR3 protein: CASSLYTGGADYGYTF
CDR3 DNA: TGCGCCAGCAGCCTTTACACGGGGGGCGCGGACTATGGCTACACCTTC

clone size: .
J gene: TRBJ1-5
V gene: TRBV7-8
D gene: .
CDR3 protein: CASSPYQGNLYQPQHF
CDR3 DNA: TGTGCCAGCAGCCCATATCAGGGGAACCTCTATCAGCCCCAGCATTTT

clone size: once
J gene: TRBJ1-5
V gene: TRBV30
D gene: .
CDR3 protein: CAWSRQGNQPQHF
CDR3 DNA: TGTGCCTGGAGTCGACAGGGCAATCAGCCCCAGCATTTT

clone size: .
J gene: TRBJ1-6
V gene: TRBV18
D gene: TRBD1
CDR3 protein: CASSPLVAGGKPLHF
CDR3 DNA: TGTGCCAGCTCACCACTCGTGGCAGGGGGCAAACCCCTCCACTTT

clone size: .
J gene: TRBJ1-1
V gene: TRBV14
D gene: .
CDR3 protein: CASSLLTAINTEAFF
CDR3 DNA: TGTGCCAGCAGCCTCTTGACAGCGATTAACACTGAAGCTTTCTTT

clone size: .
J gene: TRBJ2-7
V gene: TRBV7-6
D gene: .
CDR3 protein: CASSLEAGDYEQYF
CDR3 DNA: TGTGCCAGCAGCTTAGAGGCAGGGGACTACGAGCAGTACTTC

clone size: .
J gene: TRBJ2-1
V gene: TRBV4-1
D gene: .
CDR3 protein: CASSQDKGAEYNEQFF
CDR3 DNA: TGCGCCAGCAGCCAAGACAAGGGAGCAGAATACAATGAGCAGTTCTTC

clone size: .
J gene: TRBJ1-2
V gene: TRBV18
D gene: .
CDR3 protein: CASSPQLIVNSSNGYTF
CDR3 DNA: TGTGCCAGCTCACCACAATTAATAGTCAACAGCTCGAATGGCTACACCTTC

clone size: .
J gene: TRBJ2-6
V gene: TRBV4-1
D gene: TRBD2
CDR3 protein: CASRPQGSGGSGANVLTF
CDR3 DNA: TGCGCCAGCAGGCCCCAGGGGAGCGGGGGGTCTGGGGCCAACGTCCTGACTTTC

clone size: .
J gene: TRBJ2-5
V gene: TRBV4-1
D gene: .
CDR3 protein: CASSQPGVGETQYF
CDR3 DNA: TGCGCCAGCAGCCAACCAGGGGTTGGGGAGACCCAGTACTTC

clone size: .
J gene: TRBJ1-1
V gene: TRBV6-5
D gene: .
CDR3 protein: CASSWTRLNTEAFF
CDR3 DNA: TGTGCCAGCAGCTGGACAAGGTTGAACACTGAAGCTTTCTTT

clone size: .
J gene: TRBJ1-6
V gene: TRBV2
D gene: TRBD1
CDR3 protein: CASRGGGPLRSPLHF
CDR3 DNA: TGTGCCAGCCGAGGAGGGGGCCCCTTAAGGTCACCCCTCCACTTT

clone size: .
J gene: TRBJ1-2
V gene: TRBV6-5
D gene: .
CDR3 protein: CASSRDNSLYGYTF
CDR3 DNA: TGTGCCAGCAGTCGCGACAACTCACTCTATGGCTACACCTTC

clone size: .
J gene: TRBJ2-1
V gene: TRBV5-8
D gene: .
CDR3 protein: CASSLAASSVYNEQFF
CDR3 DNA: TGTGCCAGCAGCTTGGCCGCGTCGTCCGTTTACAATGAGCAGTTCTTC

clone size: .
J gene: TRBJ1-4
V gene: TRBV3-1/TRBV3-2
D gene: TRBD1
CDR3 protein: CASSQVTGGIEKLFF
CDR3 DNA: TGTGCCAGCAGCCAAGTAACAGGGGGCATTGAAAAACTGTTTTTT

clone size: .
J gene: TRBJ2-3
V gene: TRBV4-2
D gene: .
CDR3 protein: CASSQDFWGEGDTQYF
CDR3 DNA: TGTGCCAGCAGCCAAGATTTTTGGGGGGAAGGGGATACGCAGTATTTT

clone size: .
J gene: TRBJ1-1
V gene: TRBV6-5
D gene: .
CDR3 protein: CASSPPGFMNTEAFF
CDR3 DNA: TGTGCCAGCAGCCCACCGGGATTCATGAACACTGAAGCTTTCTTT

clone size: .
J gene: TRBJ2-2
V gene: TRBV12-3/TRBV12-4
D gene: .
CDR3 protein: CASRTANTGELFF
CDR3 DNA: TGTGCCAGCAGGACAGCGAACACCGGGGAGCTGTTTTTT

clone size: few
J gene: TRBJ1-1
V gene: TRBV30
D gene: TRBD1
CDR3 protein: CAWMDRTNTEAFF
CDR3 DNA: TGTGCCTGGATGGACAGGACGAACACTGAAGCTTTCTTT

clone size: .
J gene: TRBJ1-5
V gene: TRBV29-1
D gene: .
CDR3 protein: CRLLEGLYNQPQHF
CDR3 DNA: TGCAGGCTCTTGGAGGGGCTCTACAATCAGCCCCAGCATTTT